The following is a T cell receptor beta chain sequence with its context. The data were obtained in a study of blood T cell repertoires in COVID-19. The data were produced by immunoSEQ multiplex PCR, yet TCRdb's version contains in-frame clones alone and is incomplete. The sample holds 140,000 to 150,000 clones, 88% seen once. Germline V gives CDR1 LNHDA, CDR2 SQIVND (reference sequence). The V end was cut by 1 base, the J end by 4 bases, with 14 bases between. The CDR3 loop spans 16 amino acids. The chain links TRBV19 to TRBJ2-1; D possibly corresponds to TRBD1 (6 bases). The sequenced material came from peripheral blood. The clonotype originates from a human donor with COVID-19, enrolled during active disease. The donor label of this sample is uncertain. The DNA for the CDR3 is TGTGCCAGTAGTATAGGGCAGGGGTTTATTTACAATGAGCAGTTCTTC. Encoded protein: CASSIGQGFIYNEQFF.